This TCR beta chain came from a study of cytomegalovirus exposure and HLA in healthy donors. The donors (healthy individuals) were bone marrow donors. Donors had nominal health at sampling but likely had unrecorded immune exposures. The V and J ends lost 1 base and 6 bases, in that order; junction bases with no gene match: 9. The germline gives CDR1 SGHTA, CDR2 FQGNSA. CDR3 size: 16 residues. The PCR made use of 60 Vbeta and 13 Jbeta primers. Sequenced by immunoSEQ multiplex PCR; TCRdb stores in-frame clones only, minus some. The sample consists of about 190,000 clones, around four fifths of them appearing once.

J is TRBJ1-2 and V is TRBV7-2, with 9 bases fitting TRBD1. The TCR comes from a woman aged 45-59 years in good health and CMV-seropositive. The material sequenced was PBMCs. The CDR3 nucleotides are TGTGCCAGCAGCTTAGGGGGAATTACAGGGGGCGATGGCTACACCTTC. It encodes CASSLGGITGGDGYTF.